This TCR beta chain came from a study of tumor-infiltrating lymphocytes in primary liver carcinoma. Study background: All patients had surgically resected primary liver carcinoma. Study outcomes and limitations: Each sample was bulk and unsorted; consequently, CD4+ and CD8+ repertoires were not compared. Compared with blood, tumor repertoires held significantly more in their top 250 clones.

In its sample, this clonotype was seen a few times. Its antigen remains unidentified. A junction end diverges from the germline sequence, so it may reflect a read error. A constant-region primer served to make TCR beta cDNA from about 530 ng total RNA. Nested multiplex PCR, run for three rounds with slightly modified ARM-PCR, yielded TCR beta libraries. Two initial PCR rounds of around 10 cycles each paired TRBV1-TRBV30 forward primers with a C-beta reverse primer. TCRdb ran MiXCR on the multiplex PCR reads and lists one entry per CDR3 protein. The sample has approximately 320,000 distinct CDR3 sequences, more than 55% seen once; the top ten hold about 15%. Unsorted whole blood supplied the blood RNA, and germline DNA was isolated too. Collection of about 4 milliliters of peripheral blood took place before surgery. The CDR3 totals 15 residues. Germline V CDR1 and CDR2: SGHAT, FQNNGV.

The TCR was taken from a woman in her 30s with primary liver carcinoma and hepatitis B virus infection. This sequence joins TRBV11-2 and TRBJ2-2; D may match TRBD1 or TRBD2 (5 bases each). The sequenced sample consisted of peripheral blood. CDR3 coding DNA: TGTGCCAACAGCTGGACAAGTGGTAACACCGGGAAGCTGTTTTTT. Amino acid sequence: CANSWTSGNTGKLFF.